One and the same sample provided the 20 T cell receptor beta chains below, sequenced in a study of blood T cells in healthy people across ages. The authors ran a second PCR of roughly 6 to 12 cycles using a sample-barcoded 5' primer and a J-beta primer mix. One entry per CDR3 protein results from TCRdb running MiXCR on the 5' RACE reads. The sample carries 1.5 million to 2 million distinct CDR3 sequences, 28% recorded once. Input material: blood. The receptors originated from a woman under 40 in good health.

This clonotype was counted a few times. The genes are TRBV5-1 and TRBJ2-4; D is possibly TRBD1 (6 bases). Per germline, CDR1 SGHRS and CDR2 YFSETQ. This CDR3 is built from 14 residues. The germline V and J ends were trimmed by 4 bases and 8 bases, with 16 bases remaining between them. The CDR3 nucleotides read TGCGCCAGCAGCCCGGAGATCAGGGGAGACATTCAGTACTTC. It is translated as CASSPEIRGDIQYF.

A note on this clonotype: Possible read error: a much larger clone is one base away. Given the absence of the conserved phenylalanine or tryptophan at the CDR3 end, a read error is likely. CDR3 residues: CSASPGQGSLIAKNIQYC. The CDR3 DNA is TGCAGTGCTAGCCCGGGACAGGGGAGCCTCATAGCCAAAAACATTCAGTACTGC. This chain uses TRBV20-1 with TRBJ2-7, with 10 bases identical to TRBD1. Matching the DNA end better, TRBJ2-4 makes the J call doubtful. CDR3 length: 18 amino acids. CDR1 and CDR2 from the germline V gene are DFQATT and SNEGSKA (reference sequence).

A word on this clonotype: The junction departs from the called germline gene at one end, perhaps through a read error. The genes are TRBV12-3 or TRBV12-4 and TRBJ1-6; no clear D. CDR3 length: 13 amino acids. In nucleotides, the CDR3 is TGTGCCAACAGTCCCACCCCGACCGATCACCTCCACTTT. It translates to CANSPTPTDHLHF.

This clonotype was counted between two and nine times. The junction and the germline gene differ at one end; a read error may be behind it. The V call is TRBV5-5, the J call TRBJ2-7, with D unresolved. The CDR3 covers 13 residues. Germline CDR1 SGHKS, CDR2 YYEKEE (reference sequence). CDR3 in DNA: TGTGCCAGCAATAAGATTACCGGTTACGGGCAGTACTTC. Translation gives CASNKITGYGQYF.

This clonotype was found many times. The CDR3 protein is CASRGGVPETQYF. The CDR3 bases are TGTGCCAGCAGGGGGGGGGTCCCGGAGACCCAGTACTTC. The chain couples TRBV28 to TRBJ2-5, with 7 bases fitting TRBD2. Germline loops: CDR1 MDHEN, CDR2 SYDVKM. The ends lost 6 bases at V and 5 bases at J; junction bases unmatched: 6. The CDR3 has 13 residues.

This clonotype was observed many times. The rearrangement joins TRBV28 to TRBJ1-2; tentative D call: TRBD1 (5 bases). Trimming took off 5 bases at V and 4 bases at J, with 14 bases between the two ends. The CDR3 sequence is 14 residues long. Germline loops: CDR1 MDHEN, CDR2 SYDVKM. The CDR3 protein is CASSDRTLSYGYTF. In DNA form, the CDR3 reads TGTGCCAGCAGTGATCGGACACTATCCTATGGCTACACCTTC.

This clonotype was picked up one time. The chain uses TRBV2 and TRBJ2-1; possibly TRBD2 for D (5 bases). The assigned J gene may be wrong: the sequence end matches TRBJ2-7 better. The CDR3 is made up of 16 amino acids. Germline CDR1 reads SNHLY; CDR2 reads FYNNEI. The CDR3 region has the DNA TGTGCCAGCAGTCCCTCGGTGGGGAGCTCCTACAATGAGCAGTACTTC. Translation gives CASSPSVGSSYNEQYF.

The chain uses TRBV29-1 and TRBJ2-3; D call uncertain. Trimming pared 4 bases from V and 2 bases from J, leaving 13 bases between. The CDR3 has 14 residues. CDR1 SQVTM and CDR2 ANQGSEA come from the germline V gene. The DNA of the CDR3 is TGCAGCGTTGCTCTCTTCACAGACACAGATACGCAGTATTTT. It is translated as CSVALFTDTDTQYF.

The V and J genes are TRBV2 and TRBJ1-2; TRBD1 is a possible D gene (6 bases). The CDR3 covers 15 residues. Germline CDR1 and CDR2: SNHLY and FYNNEI. The ends were cut back, 7 bases at V and 0 bases at J, with 15 bases in the middle. The CDR3 coding sequence is TGTGCCAGCAAACAGGGCCCTTTTGCTAACTATGGCTACACCTTC. It translates to CASKQGPFANYGYTF.

The CDR3 region has the DNA TGTGCCAGCAGCCACACACCTTCTTTCCAAGAGACCCAGTACTTC. This translates into CASSHTPSFQETQYF. The V call is TRBV3-1, the J call TRBJ2-5; no reliable D call. Trimming stripped 3 bases from V and 1 base from J, with 12 bases between. The CDR3 consists of 15 residues. Germline CDR1 reads LGHDT; CDR2 reads YNNKEL (reference sequence).

This clonotype was observed at least ten times. This chain's CDR3 is CASWGGGSYNEQFF. The CDR3 DNA is TGTGCCAGCTGGGGGGGCGGATCCTACAATGAGCAGTTCTTC. The rearrangement joins TRBV7-9 to TRBJ2-1; the D gene is possibly TRBD2 (7 bases). Germline V gene sequence: CDR1 SEHNR, CDR2 FQNEAQ (reference sequence). The CDR3 has 14 residues. Between the trimmed V and J ends, which lost 8 bases and 1 base, there was a span of 12 bases.

This clonotype was picked up many times. The chain carries TRBV7-2 and TRBJ2-3; D is uncertain. CDR3 length: 14 residues. Germline CDR1 and CDR2: SGHTA and FQGNSA. Trimming left V 3 bases short and J 5 bases short, with 12 bases between. CDR3 sequence reads: CASSLGRWRDTQYF. For the CDR3, the DNA is TGTGCCAGCAGCTTGGGCCGCTGGCGAGATACGCAGTATTTT.

This clonotype showed up many times. J is TRBJ2-7 and V is TRBV7-9, with 9 positions matching TRBD1. This CDR3 is 14 amino acids long. Germline V gene data show CDR1 as SEHNR and CDR2 as FQNEAQ (reference sequence). Trimming cost V 6 bases and J 8 bases; bases outside gene matches: 11. In nucleotides, the CDR3 is TGTGCCAGCAGTCCGGACAGGGGAGTACAACAGCAGTACTTC. Its translation: CASSPDRGVQQQYF.

The rearrangement joins TRBV24-1 to TRBJ2-7, with D possibly being TRBD1 or TRBD2 (5 bases each). The CDR3 sequence is 16 residues long. The germline gives CDR1 KGHDR, CDR2 SFDVKD. The V and J ends lost 10 bases and 0 bases respectively, with 21 bases between them. The CDR3 region is CATIRPTGTFSYEQYF. The CDR3 coding sequence is TGTGCCACTATAAGACCCACCGGGACGTTCTCCTACGAGCAGTACTTC.

Notes on this clonotype: Germline and junction disagree at one end, which may indicate a read error. This sequence joins TRBV15 and TRBJ2-7; possibly TRBD1 for D (6 bases). Germline V gene sequence: CDR1 LNHNV, CDR2 YYDKDF (reference sequence). The CDR3 loop spans 17 amino acids. Here the CDR3 DNA reads TGTGCCACCAGTAGAGTCGGTTCAGGGGCCGGGAAATACGAGCAGTACTTC. Translated, it gives CATSRVGSGAGKYEQYF.

This rearrangement joins TRBV5-1 to TRBJ1-1; D may be TRBD1 (5 bases). In germline, CDR1 is SGHRS, CDR2 YFSETQ. V was shortened by 4 bases and J by 7 bases, with 17 bases between the two germline ends. This CDR3 is built from 14 residues. CDR3 sequence reads: CASSETSGTVEAFF. The CDR3 bases are TGCGCCAGCAGCGAGACGTCAGGGACGGTTGAAGCTTTCTTT.

CDR3 nucleotides: TGTGCCAGCAGTTACCGAAGCAGCTCTGGGGCCAACGTCCTGACTTTC. It codes for CASSYRSSSGANVLTF. The chain is built from TRBV6-5 and TRBJ2-6; D unclear. The CDR3 is 16 residues long. V lost 2 bases and J lost 0, with 8 bases in between. Germline CDR1 is MNHEY and CDR2 is SVGAGI.

This clonotype showed up just a few times. The CDR3 is CSAVEPPSDEQYF. For the CDR3, the DNA is TGCAGCGCGGTTGAGCCGCCTAGTGACGAGCAGTACTTC. This chain connects TRBV29-1 to TRBJ2-7, with no clear D. The length of the CDR3 is 13 residues. The V gene's germline CDR1 is SQVTM and CDR2 ANQGSEA. V dropped 7 bases and J dropped 5 bases, with 18 bases sitting between them.

The chain employs TRBV6-6 and TRBJ1-5; D may be TRBD1 (6 bases). V gave up 1 base and J gave up 4 bases, with 17 bases separating them. The germline gives CDR1 MNHNY, CDR2 SVGAGI (reference sequence). CDR3 length equals 17 residues. The CDR3 region is CASSYYSRGGPNQPQHF. CDR3 DNA sequence: TGTGCCAGCAGTTACTACAGCAGGGGAGGGCCTAATCAGCCCCAGCATTTT.

V is TRBV20-1 and J is TRBJ2-5; 10 bases are shared with TRBD2. The assigned J gene may be wrong: the sequence end matches TRBJ2-7 better. Germline CDR1 DFQATT, CDR2 SNEGSKA (reference sequence). The CDR3 extends over 16 amino acids. CDR3 bases: TGCAGTGCTAGAGCCACCACTAGCGGGATAAGTCTCGAGCAGTACTTC. This sequence encodes CSARATTSGISLEQYF.